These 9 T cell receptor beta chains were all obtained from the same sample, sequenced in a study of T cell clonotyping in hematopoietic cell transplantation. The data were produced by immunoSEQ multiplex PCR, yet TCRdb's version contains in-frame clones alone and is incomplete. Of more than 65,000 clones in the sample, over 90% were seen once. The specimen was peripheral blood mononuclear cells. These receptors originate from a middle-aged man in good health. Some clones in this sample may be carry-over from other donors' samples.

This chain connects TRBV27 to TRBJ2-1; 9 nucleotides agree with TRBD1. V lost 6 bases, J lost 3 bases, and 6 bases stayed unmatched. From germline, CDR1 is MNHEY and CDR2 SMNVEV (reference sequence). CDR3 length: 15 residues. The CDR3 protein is CASSPGQGRYNEQFF. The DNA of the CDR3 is TGTGCCAGCAGCCCGGGACAGGGTCGCTACAATGAGCAGTTCTTC.

The CDR3 loop is CAARQGSDEQYF. The CDR3 DNA reads as TGTGCCGCTCGACAGGGGTCCGACGAGCAGTACTTC. The chain recombines TRBV10-3 with TRBJ2-7, with 8 bases identical to TRBD1. V was clipped by 11 bases and J by 5 bases; unmatched bases: 8. The CDR3 is 12 residues long. The germline V gene has CDR1 ENHRY and CDR2 SYGVKD.

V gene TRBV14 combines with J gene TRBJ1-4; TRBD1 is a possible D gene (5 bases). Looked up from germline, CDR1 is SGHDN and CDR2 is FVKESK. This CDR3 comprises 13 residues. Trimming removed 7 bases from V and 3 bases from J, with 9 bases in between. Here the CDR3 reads CASNQGANEKLFF. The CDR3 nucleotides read TGTGCCAGCAACCAGGGTGCTAATGAAAAACTGTTTTTT.

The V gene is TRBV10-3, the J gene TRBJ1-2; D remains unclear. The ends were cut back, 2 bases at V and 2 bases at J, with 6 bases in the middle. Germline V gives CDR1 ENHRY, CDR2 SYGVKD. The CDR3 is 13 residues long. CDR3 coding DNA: TGTGCCATCAGTGAGGGCAGCAACTATGGCTACACCTTC. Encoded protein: CAISEGSNYGYTF.

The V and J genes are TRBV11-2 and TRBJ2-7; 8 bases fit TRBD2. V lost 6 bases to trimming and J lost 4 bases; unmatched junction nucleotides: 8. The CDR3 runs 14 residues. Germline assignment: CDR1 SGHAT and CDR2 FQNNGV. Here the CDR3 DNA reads TGTGCCAGCAGATTGAGCGGGGGAAGTTACGAGCAGTACTTC. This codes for CASRLSGGSYEQYF.

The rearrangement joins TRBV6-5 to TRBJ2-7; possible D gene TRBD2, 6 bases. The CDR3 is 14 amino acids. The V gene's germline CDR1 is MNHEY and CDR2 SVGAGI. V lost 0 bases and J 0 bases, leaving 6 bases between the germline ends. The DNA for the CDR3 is TGTGCCAGCAGTTACTCGGGGGGCTCCTACGAGCAGTACTTC. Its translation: CASSYSGGSYEQYF.

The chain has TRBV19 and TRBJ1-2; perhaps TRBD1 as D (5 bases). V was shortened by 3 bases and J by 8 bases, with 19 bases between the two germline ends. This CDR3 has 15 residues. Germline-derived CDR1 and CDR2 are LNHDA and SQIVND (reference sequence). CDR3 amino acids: CASSIRVMAEGGYTF. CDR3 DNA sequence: TGTGCCAGTAGTATCCGTGTAATGGCCGAGGGGGGCTACACCTTC.

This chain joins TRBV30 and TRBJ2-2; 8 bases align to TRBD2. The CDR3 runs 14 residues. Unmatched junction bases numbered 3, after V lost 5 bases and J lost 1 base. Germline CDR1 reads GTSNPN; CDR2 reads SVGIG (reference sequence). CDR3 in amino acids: CAWLSGMNTGELFF. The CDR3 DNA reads TGTGCCTGGCTTAGCGGGATGAACACCGGGGAGCTGTTTTTT.

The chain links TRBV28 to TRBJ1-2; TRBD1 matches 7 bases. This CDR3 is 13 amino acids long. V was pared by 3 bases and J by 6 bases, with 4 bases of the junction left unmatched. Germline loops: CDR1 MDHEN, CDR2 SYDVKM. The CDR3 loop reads CASSFTGENGYTF. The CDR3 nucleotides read TGTGCCAGCAGTTTCACAGGGGAGAATGGCTACACCTTC.